This T cell receptor beta chain emerged from a study of siplizumab effects on memory and regulatory T cells. Sequenced by immunoSEQ multiplex PCR; TCRdb stores in-frame clones only, minus some. The sample has more than 75,000 clones; 80% to 95% are singletons. Trimming removed 5 bases at V and 6 bases at J, with 21 bases between. This CDR3 is 16 amino acids long. The germline V gene encodes CDR1 SGHVS and CDR2 FQNEAQ. The receptor comes from a human donor in good health. V usage is TRBV7-8 and J usage is TRBJ2-3; a weak D match, TRBD1 (6 bases). The sequencing input was CD8+ T cells sorted from blood. The CDR3 loop reads CASSRVVGVGGDTQYF. The CDR3 DNA sequence: TGTGCCAGCAGCCGCGTCGTAGGGGTTGGGGGCGATACGCAGTATTTT.